The 3 T cell receptor beta chains below all came from one sample that was sequenced in a study of T-cell reconstitution after alpha-beta-depleted transplantation in children. Unique molecular identifiers were incorporated into the prepared TCRbeta library. Using its own MiXCR run on the PCR reads, TCRdb lists one record per CDR3 protein. The data show just over 950,000 distinct CDR3 sequences, with roughly 29% seen just once and roughly 30% held by the top ten. The sequenced sample was PBMCs, mostly from graft donor cells, obtained 360 days after TCRalphabeta/CD19-depleted stem cell transplant. Receptors originate from a boy younger than two who had a stem cell transplant for SCID, so the T cells may come from the graft donor.

J is TRBJ1-1 and V is TRBV6-6; D is undetermined. Looked up from germline, CDR1 is MNHNY and CDR2 is SVGAGI (reference sequence). The CDR3 consists of 13 residues. V was pared by 5 bases and J by 4 bases, with 11 bases between. CDR3 loop: CASSPRAGTEAFF. The DNA of the CDR3 is TGTGCCAGCAGTCCTCGGGCGGGCACTGAAGCTTTCTTT.

This clonotype has just a few counts. The V and J genes are TRBV2 and TRBJ1-5, with 10 bases fitting TRBD1. This CDR3 spans 15 amino acids. Trimming took 6 bases from V and 1 from J; bases not matched to a gene: 3. Germline CDR1 reads SNHLY; CDR2 reads FYNNEI. DNA for the CDR3: TGTGCCAGCAGGAGACAGGGGGCCAGCAATCAGCCCCAGCATTTT. Translated, it gives CASRRQGASNQPQHF.

The CDR3 region has the DNA TGCGCCAGCAGCTTTAGCGGAGACCCGAACAATGAGCAGTTCTTC. As protein: CASSFSGDPNNEQFF. The chain links TRBV5-1 to TRBJ2-1, with a weak D call TRBD2 (6 bases). This CDR3 is built from 15 residues. CDR1 and CDR2 (germline): SGHRS, YFSETQ. V lost 2 bases and J lost 5, with 14 bases in between.